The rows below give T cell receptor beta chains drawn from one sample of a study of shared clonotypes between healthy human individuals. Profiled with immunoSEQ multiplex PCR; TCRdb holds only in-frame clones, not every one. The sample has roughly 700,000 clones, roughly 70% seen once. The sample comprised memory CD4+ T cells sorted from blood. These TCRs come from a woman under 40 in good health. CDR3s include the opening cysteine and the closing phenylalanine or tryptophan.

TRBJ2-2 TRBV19 CASTSGLAGVGTGELFF
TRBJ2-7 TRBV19 CASSVGAAAGDEQYF
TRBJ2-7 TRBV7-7 CASSPRQGLDEQYF
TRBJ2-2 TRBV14 CASSQAYTGELFF
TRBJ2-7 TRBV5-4 CASSLGGRVDEQYF
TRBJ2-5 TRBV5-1 CASSIDGQGRGNQYF
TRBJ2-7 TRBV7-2 CASSTRRGYEQYF
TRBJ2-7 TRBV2 CASSEDRHYEQYF
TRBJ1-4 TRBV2 CASRRQGPAEKLFF
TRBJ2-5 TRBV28 CASSWHGTASQETQYF
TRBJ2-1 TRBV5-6 CASSLASGGFYNEQFF
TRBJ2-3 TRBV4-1 CASSQVGLAGGFMDTQYF
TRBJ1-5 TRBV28 CASGSRYSNQPQHF
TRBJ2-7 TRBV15 CATSREGGTYSYEQYF
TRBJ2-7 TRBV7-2 CASSLSTSSGEQYF
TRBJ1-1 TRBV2 CASNLGDTEAFF
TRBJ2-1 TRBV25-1 CASSEGTGSSYNEQFF
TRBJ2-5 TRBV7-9 CASSSGTSGEETQYF
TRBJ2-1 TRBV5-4 CASSPTQLAVYNEQFF
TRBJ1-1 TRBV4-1 CASSQGTGTPEAFF
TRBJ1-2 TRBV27 CASSLTDRGEGYTF
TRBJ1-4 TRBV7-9 CASSLGTASVATNEKLFF
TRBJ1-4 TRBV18 CASSPQGGTNEKLFF
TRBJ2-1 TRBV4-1 CASSQAWTGGNEQFF
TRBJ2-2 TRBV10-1 CASSDRLSTGELFF
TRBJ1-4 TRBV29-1 CSVLASTNEKLFF
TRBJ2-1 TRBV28 CASSPPVYNEQFF
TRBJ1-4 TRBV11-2 CASSNREMTNEKLFF
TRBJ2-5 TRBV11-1 CASSLAHGGRETQYF
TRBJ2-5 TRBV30 CAWRQYGGSQETQYF